The subject of this entry is one T cell receptor beta chain. The V gene lost 5 bases and the J gene lost 6 bases, with 7 bases spanning the gap. Germline V gene sequence: CDR1 KGHDR, CDR2 SFDVKD. This CDR3 spans 12 amino acids. The data originate from a study of blood T cell repertoires in COVID-19. Clones were sequenced by immunoSEQ multiplex PCR, and TCRdb holds only the in-frame ones, with some missing. The sample carries about 49,000 clones, 70% to 90% recorded once. The TCR sequence derives from a man older than 75 with acute or convalescent COVID-19. Sequenced: peripheral blood. V gene TRBV24-1 combines with J gene TRBJ2-1; D is unclear. The DNA of the CDR3 is TGTGCCACCAGTGCCGAGGCCAATGAGCAGTTCTTC. As protein: CATSAEANEQFF.